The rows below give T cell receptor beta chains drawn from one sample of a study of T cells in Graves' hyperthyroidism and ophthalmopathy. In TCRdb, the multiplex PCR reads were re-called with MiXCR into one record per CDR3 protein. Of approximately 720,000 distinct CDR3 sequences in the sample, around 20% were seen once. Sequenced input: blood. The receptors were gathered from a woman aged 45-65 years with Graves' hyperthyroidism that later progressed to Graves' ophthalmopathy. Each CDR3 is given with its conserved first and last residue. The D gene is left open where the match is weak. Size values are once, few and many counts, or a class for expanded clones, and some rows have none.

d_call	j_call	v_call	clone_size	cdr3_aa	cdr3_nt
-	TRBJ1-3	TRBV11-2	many	CASSLWGSGNTIYF	TGTGCCAGCAGCTTATGGGGATCTGGAAACACCATATATTTT
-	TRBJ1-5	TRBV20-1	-	CSASPGTGRAGSQHF	TGCAGTGCTAGCCCAGGGACGGGGCGAGCGGGGTCCCAGCATTTT
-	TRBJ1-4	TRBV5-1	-	CASRRVGGNEKLFF	TGCGCCAGTCGACGGGTGGGAGGTAATGAAAAACTGTTTTTT
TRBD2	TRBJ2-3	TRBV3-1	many	CASSQGIAGTHTDTQYF	TGTGCCAGCAGCCAAGGGATAGCGGGGACTCACACAGATACGCAGTATTTT
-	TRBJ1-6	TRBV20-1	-	CSARDGTTSYNSPPHF	TGCAGTGCTAGAGATGGGACGACCTCCTATAATTCACCCCCCCACTTT
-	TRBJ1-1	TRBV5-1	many	CASSAVFMNTEAFF	TGCGCCAGCAGCGCCGTCTTCATGAACACTGAAGCTTTCTTT
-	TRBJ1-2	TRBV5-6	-	CASSLSTRANYGYTF	TGTGCCAGCAGCTTGTCGACGCGCGCTAACTATGGCTACACCTTC
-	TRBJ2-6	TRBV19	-	CASRESRSSGANVLTF	TGTGCCAGTAGAGAGTCCAGGAGCTCTGGGGCCAACGTCCTGACTTTC
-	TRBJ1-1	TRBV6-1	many	CASSETGLNTEAFF	TGTGCCAGCAGCGAAACCGGCCTTAACACTGAAGCTTTCTTT
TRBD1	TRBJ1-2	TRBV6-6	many	CASSYPAGGDYGYTF	TGTGCCAGCAGTTACCCCGCAGGGGGCGACTATGGCTACACCTTC
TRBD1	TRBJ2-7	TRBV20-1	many	CSAQTRRQGPYEQYF	TGCAGTGCCCAGACGAGGCGACAGGGGCCCTACGAGCAGTACTTC
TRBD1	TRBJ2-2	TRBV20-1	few	CSARQGALNTGELFF	TGCAGTGCTAGACAGGGGGCTCTCAACACCGGGGAGCTGTTTTTT
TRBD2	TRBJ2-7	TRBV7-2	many	CASQPFVAGTSYEQYF	TGTGCCAGCCAGCCTTTTGTAGCGGGGACCTCCTACGAGCAGTACTTC
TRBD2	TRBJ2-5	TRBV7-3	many	CASSLMGLAVQETQYF	TGTGCCAGCAGCTTAATGGGACTAGCGGTCCAAGAGACCCAGTACTTC
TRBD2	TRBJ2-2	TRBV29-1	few	CSGSLAGGNTGELFF	TGCAGCGGGTCCCTAGCGGGGGGGAACACCGGGGAGCTGTTTTTT
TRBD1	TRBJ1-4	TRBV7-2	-	CASSRTTGANEKLFF	TGTGCCAGCAGCCGGACTACAGGGGCTAATGAAAAACTGTTTTTT
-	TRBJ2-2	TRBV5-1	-	CASSPRLGTGELFF	TGCGCCAGCAGCCCCAGACTAGGCACCGGGGAGCTGTTTTTT
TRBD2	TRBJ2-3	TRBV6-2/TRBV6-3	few	CASSFPLAEITDTQYF	TGTGCCAGCAGTTTTCCCCTAGCGGAGATCACAGATACGCAGTATTTT
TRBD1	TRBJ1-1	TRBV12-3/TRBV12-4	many	CASSLGGNRGPMNTEAFF	TGTGCCAGCAGTTTAGGGGGGAACAGGGGGCCCATGAACACTGAAGCTTTCTTT
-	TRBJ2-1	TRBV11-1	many	CASSHEGSYNEQFF	TGTGCCAGCAGCCACGAGGGCTCTTACAATGAGCAGTTCTTC
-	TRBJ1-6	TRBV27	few	CASRELDSPLHF	TGTGCCAGCAGGGAGTTGGATTCACCCCTCCACTTT
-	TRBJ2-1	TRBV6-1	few	CASSEARTPSSYNEQFF	TGTGCCAGCAGTGAAGCGAGGACACCGAGCTCCTACAATGAGCAGTTCTTC
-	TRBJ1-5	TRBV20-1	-	CSARTAAGNQPQHF	TGCAGTGCTAGGACAGCCGCTGGAAATCAGCCCCAGCATTTT
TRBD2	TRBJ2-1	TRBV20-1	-	CSASPSGGARQFF	TGCAGTGCTAGCCCTAGCGGGGGGGCAAGGCAGTTCTTC
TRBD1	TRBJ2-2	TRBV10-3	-	CAISGTGVTGELFF	TGTGCCATCAGTGGGACAGGGGTTACCGGGGAGCTGTTTTTT
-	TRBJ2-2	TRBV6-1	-	CASSRGIANTGELFF	TGTGCCAGCAGTCGAGGGATCGCGAACACCGGGGAGCTGTTTTTT
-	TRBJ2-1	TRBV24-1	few	CATSDQRARSYNEQFF	TGTGCCACCAGTGATCAGAGGGCCCGATCCTACAATGAGCAGTTCTTC
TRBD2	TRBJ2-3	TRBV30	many	CAWSVLAGTMSDTQYF	TGTGCCTGGAGTGTACTAGCGGGTACCATGTCAGATACGCAGTATTTT
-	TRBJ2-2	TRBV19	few	CASSTWLRQTTGELFF	TGTGCCAGTAGTACGTGGTTGCGACAAACCACCGGGGAGCTGTTTTTT
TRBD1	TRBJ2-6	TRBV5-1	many	CASSSGTGPFSGANVLTF	TGCGCCAGCAGCTCGGGGACAGGGCCGTTCTCTGGGGCCAACGTCCTGACTTTC
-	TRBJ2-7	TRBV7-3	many	CASSEGPDLEQYF	TGTGCCAGCAGCGAAGGGCCAGACCTCGAGCAGTACTTC
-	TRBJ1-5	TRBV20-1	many	CSAKIHGQPQHF	TGCAGTGCTAAAATACATGGCCAGCCCCAGCATTTT
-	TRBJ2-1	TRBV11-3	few	CASSYLRGRHNEQFF	TGTGCCAGCAGCTACCTACGCGGACGACACAATGAGCAGTTCTTC
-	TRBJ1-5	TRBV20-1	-	CSGGVGNQPQHF	TGCAGTGGGGGAGTGGGCAATCAGCCCCAGCATTTT
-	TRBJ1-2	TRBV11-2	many	CASSPNWAGEDGYTF	TGTGCCAGCAGCCCAAATTGGGCAGGGGAGGATGGCTACACCTTC